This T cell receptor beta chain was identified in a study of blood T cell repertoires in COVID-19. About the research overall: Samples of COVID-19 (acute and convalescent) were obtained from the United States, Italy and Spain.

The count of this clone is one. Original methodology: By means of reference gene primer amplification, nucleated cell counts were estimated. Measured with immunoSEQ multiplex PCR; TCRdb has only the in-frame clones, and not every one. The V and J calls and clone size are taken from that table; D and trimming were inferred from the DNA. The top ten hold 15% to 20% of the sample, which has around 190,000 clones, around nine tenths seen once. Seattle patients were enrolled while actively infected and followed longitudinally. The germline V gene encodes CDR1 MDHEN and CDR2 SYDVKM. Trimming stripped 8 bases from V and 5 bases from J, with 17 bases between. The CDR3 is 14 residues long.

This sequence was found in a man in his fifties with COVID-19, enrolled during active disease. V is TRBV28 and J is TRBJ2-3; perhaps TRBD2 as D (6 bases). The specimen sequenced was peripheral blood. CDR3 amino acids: CASSPAGMGDTQYF. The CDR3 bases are TGTGCCAGCTCCCCCGCGGGGATGGGAGATACGCAGTATTTT.